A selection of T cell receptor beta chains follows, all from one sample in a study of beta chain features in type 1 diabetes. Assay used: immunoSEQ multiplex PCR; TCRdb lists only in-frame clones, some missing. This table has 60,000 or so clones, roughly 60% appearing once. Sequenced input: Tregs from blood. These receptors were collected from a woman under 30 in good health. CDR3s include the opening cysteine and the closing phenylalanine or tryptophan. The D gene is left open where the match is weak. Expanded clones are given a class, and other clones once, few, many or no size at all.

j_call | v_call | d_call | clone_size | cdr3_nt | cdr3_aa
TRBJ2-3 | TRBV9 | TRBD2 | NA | TGTGCCAGCAGCTCTTTAGCGGGAGTAACCGATACGCAGTATTTT | CASSSLAGVTDTQYF
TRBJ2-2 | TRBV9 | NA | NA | TGTGCCAGCAATAGGGGGAGTCGTCGGACCGGGGAGCTGTTTTTT | CASNRGSRRTGELFF
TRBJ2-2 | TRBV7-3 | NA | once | TGTGCCAGCAGCTCCCCCGGGTCCGGGGAGCTGTTTTTT | CASSSPGSGELFF
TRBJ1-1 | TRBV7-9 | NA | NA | TGTGCCAGCAGTTTGACACCGAACACTGAAGCTTTCTTT | CASSLTPNTEAFF
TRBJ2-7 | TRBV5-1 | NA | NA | TGCGCCAGCAGGCAGGGGAGGGCCTACGAGCAGTACTTC | CASRQGRAYEQYF
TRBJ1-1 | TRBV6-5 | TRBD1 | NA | TGTGCCAGCAGCGGACAGGGGGTTGTCACTGAAGCTTTCTTT | CASSGQGVVTEAFF
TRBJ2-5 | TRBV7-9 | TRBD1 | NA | TGTGCCAGCAGCTTAGACAGGGGGCGTGGGGAGACCCAGTACTTC | CASSLDRGRGETQYF
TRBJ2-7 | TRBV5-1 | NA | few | TGCGCCAGCAGCTTGGCAACCGGAGGGGACGAGCAGTACTTC | CASSLATGGDEQYF
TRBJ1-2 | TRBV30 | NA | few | TGTGCCTGGATCGACAGGCCCTATGGCTACACCTTC | CAWIDRPYGYTF
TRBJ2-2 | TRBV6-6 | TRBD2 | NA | TGTGCCAGCAGTTACTTCGGGGGGGGCACCGGGGAGCTGTTTTTT | CASSYFGGGTGELFF
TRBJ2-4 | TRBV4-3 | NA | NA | TGCGCCAGCAGCCAGGAGAGTGGAAGGAACATTCAGTACTTC | CASSQESGRNIQYF
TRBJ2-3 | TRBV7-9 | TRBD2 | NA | TGTGCCAGCGTTACAGCGGGACGCGATACGCAGTATTTT | CASVTAGRDTQYF
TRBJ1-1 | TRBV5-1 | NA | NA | TGCGCCAGCAGCTCCGGCGCAGCGGCCACTGAAGCTTTCTTT | CASSSGAAATEAFF
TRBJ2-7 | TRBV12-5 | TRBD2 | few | TGTGCTAGTGGTTTGAGTACTAGCGGGGGGGCTGACGAGCAGTACTTC | CASGLSTSGGADEQYF
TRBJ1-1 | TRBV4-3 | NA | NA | TGCGCCAGCAGCCAAGTTCGTGCGGCGAACACTGAAGCTTTCTTT | CASSQVRAANTEAFF
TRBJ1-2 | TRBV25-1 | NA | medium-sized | TGTGCCAGCAGTGAGTTAGGGGATGGTGGCTACACCTTC | CASSELGDGGYTF
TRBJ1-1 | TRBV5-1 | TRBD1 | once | TGCGCCAGCAGCATGACAGGGGCCATGAACACTGAAGCTTTCTTT | CASSMTGAMNTEAFF
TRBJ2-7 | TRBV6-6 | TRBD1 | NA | TGTGCCAGCAGCGAAGGGACAGGGGCCTACGAGCAGTACTTC | CASSEGTGAYEQYF
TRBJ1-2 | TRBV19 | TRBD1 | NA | TGTGCCAGTTTGAGGACAGGGGGTCATGGCTACACCTTC | CASLRTGGHGYTF
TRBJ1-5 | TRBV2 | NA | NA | TGTGCCAGCAGCACCAACCGAGACATTAGCAATCAGCCCCAGCATTTT | CASSTNRDISNQPQHF
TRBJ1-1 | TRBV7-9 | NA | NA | TGTGCCAGCAGCCCTAGGGACTCTGAAGCTTTCTTT | CASSPRDSEAFF
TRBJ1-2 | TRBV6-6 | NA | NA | TGTGCCAGCAGTTACTCTGACGGACACTCGTACTATGGCTACACCTTC | CASSYSDGHSYYGYTF
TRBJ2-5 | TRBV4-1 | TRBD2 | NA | TGCGCCAGCAGCCCCACTAGCGGGACGTCCGGTCTGGAGACCCAGTACTTC | CASSPTSGTSGLETQYF
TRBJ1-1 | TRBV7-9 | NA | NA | TGTGCCAGCAGCCCGGGGGGGGGCACTGAAGCTTTCTTT | CASSPGGGTEAFF
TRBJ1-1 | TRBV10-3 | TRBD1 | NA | TGTGCCATCAGTGAGTTTATACGGACAGGGGGCGAGGCTTTCTTT | CAISEFIRTGGEAFF
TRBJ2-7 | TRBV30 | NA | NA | TGTGCCTGGACCAATCCACTAGGGCGGGGACCCTACGAGCAGTACTTC | CAWTNPLGRGPYEQYF
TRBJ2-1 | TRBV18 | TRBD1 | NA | TGTGCCAGCTCTCTATCTACAGGGGTTTTTAATGAGCAGTTCTTC | CASSLSTGVFNEQFF
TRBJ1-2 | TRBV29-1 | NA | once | TGCAGCGTTGACGACAGCAACTATGGCTACACCTTC | CSVDDSNYGYTF
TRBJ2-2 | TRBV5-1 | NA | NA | TGCGCCAGCAGCCGGGGACTTATGAACACCGGGGAGCTGTTTTTT | CASSRGLMNTGELFF
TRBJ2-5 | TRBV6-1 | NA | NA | TGTGCCAGCAGTGGGCAGGGGGGCCGGGAGACCCAGTACTTC | CASSGQGGRETQYF
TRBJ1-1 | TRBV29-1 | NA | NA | TGCAGCGTTGAAGTGGGTACCTTATGGGGGGTGGAGAACACTGAAGCTTTCTTT | CSVEVGTLWGVENTEAFF
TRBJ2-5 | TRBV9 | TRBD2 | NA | TGTGCCAGCAGCGTGACTAGCGGGTACCAAGAGACCCAGTACTTC | CASSVTSGYQETQYF
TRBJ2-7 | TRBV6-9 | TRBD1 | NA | TGTGCCAGCAGTAGTCCGGACAGGAAGGCCTCCTACGAGCAGTACTTC | CASSSPDRKASYEQYF
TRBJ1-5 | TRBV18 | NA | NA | TGTGCCAGCTCTCCGAGTAGCAATCAGCCCCAGCATTTT | CASSPSSNQPQHF
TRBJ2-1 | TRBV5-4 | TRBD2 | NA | TGTGCCAGCAGCTCGAAGCGAGTCGGGAGGTACCAAACCTACAATGAGCAGTTCTTC | CASSSKRVGRYQTYNEQFF
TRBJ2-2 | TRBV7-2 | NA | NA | TGTGCCAGCAGCTTAAAGGGGGCGAACACCGGGGAGCTGTTTTTT | CASSLKGANTGELFF
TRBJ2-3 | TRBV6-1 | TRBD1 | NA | TGTGCCAGCAGCCCACAGGGGGCGCGCACAGATACGCAGTATTTT | CASSPQGARTDTQYF
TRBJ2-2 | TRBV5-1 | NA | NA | TGCGCCAGCAGCTTGAGACTAGGGAACACCGGGGAGCTGTTTTTT | CASSLRLGNTGELFF
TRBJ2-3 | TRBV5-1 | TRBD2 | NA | TGCGCCAGCTACCCGGGGGGTCTAAGCACAGATACGCAGTATTTT | CASYPGGLSTDTQYF
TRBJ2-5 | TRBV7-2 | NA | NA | TGTGCCAGCAGCGCGAAGCCGGGTAGGGAGCAGTACTTC | CASSAKPGREQYF
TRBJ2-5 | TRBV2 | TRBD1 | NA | TGTGCCAGCATGGACAGGCCCCAAGAGACCCAGTACTTC | CASMDRPQETQYF
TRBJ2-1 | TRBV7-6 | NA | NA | TGTGCCAGCAGCTTAGTCCGCGGTGAGCAGTTCTTC | CASSLVRGEQFF
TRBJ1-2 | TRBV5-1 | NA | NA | TGCGCCAGCAGCTTGGGGGACATTGAGGGCTACACCTTC | CASSLGDIEGYTF
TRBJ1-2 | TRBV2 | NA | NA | TGTGCCAGCAGGTATCGCAGTTCCGTCTTC | CASRYRSSVF
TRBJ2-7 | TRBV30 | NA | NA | TGTGCCTGGAGGGAGACCTACGAGCAGTACTTC | CAWRETYEQYF
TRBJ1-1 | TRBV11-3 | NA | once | TGTGCCAGCACCCCTTGGGGGGGAGGAAGTACTGAAGCTTTCTTT | CASTPWGGGSTEAFF
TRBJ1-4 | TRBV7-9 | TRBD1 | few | TGTGCCAGCAGCCACCCCGGGACAGGGAATGAAAAACTGTTTTTT | CASSHPGTGNEKLFF
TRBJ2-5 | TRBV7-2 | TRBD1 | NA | TGTGCCAGCAGCTTAGCCAGGACAGGGACGGAGACCCAGTACTTC | CASSLARTGTETQYF
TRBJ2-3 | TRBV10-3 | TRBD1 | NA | TGTGCCATCAGGACAGGGCCCCTCACAGATACGCAGTATTTT | CAIRTGPLTDTQYF
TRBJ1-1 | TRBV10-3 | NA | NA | TGTGCCATCAGGATCTCAGTGAACACTGAAGCTTTCTTT | CAIRISVNTEAFF
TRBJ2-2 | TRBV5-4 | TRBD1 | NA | TGTGCCAGCAGTTCGGACAGGGGGAATCTCGGGGAGCTGTTTTTT | CASSSDRGNLGELFF
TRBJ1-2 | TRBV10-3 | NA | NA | TGTGCCATCAGCGAAGCCTGGAACTATGGCTACACCTTC | CAISEAWNYGYTF
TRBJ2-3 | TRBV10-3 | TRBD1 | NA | TGTGCCATCAGTCCCCCTGGACAGGGCGCCACAGATACGCAGTATTTT | CAISPPGQGATDTQYF